Following are 28 T cell receptor beta chains from one sample sequenced in a study of OX40 agonist ivuxolimab in advanced cancers. TCRdb keeps only in-frame clones here, not all; method: immunoSEQ multiplex PCR. The sample shows roughly 32,000 clones, roughly 87% of them seen only once. Here the sequenced sample was CD4+ or CD8+ T cells sorted from blood, taken in a trial of the OX40 agonist ivuxolimab. These receptors all come from an adult with an advanced solid tumor such as melanoma, head and neck, liver or kidney cancer.

This clone is a singleton in its sample. CDR3 region: CASSILAVNNEQFF. In DNA, the CDR3 is TGTGCCAGTAGTATTCTTGCGGTGAATAATGAGCAGTTCTTC. The rearrangement uses TRBV19 and TRBJ2-1; D is ambiguous. This CDR3 is built from 14 residues. The germline V gene encodes CDR1 LNHDA and CDR2 SQIVND (reference sequence). Between the trimmed V and J ends, which lost 3 bases and 7 bases, there was a span of 13 bases.

This clone was counted a few times. This sequence joins TRBV7-9 and TRBJ2-1; a possible D gene is TRBD1 (6 bases). The CDR3 spans 12 residues. V was clipped by 8 bases and J by 6 bases, with 11 bases between them. The V gene's germline CDR1 is SEHNR and CDR2 FQNEAQ (reference sequence). Written as DNA, the CDR3 is TGTGCCAGCGGGGGCTGGGGCAATGAGCAGTTCTTC. Its protein product is CASGGWGNEQFF.

CDR3 in amino acids: CASTLLAGSTDTQYF. The CDR3 DNA reads TGTGCCAGCACCCTACTAGCGGGGTCCACAGATACGCAGTATTTT. The V call is TRBV28, the J call TRBJ2-3, with 10 bases fitting TRBD2. With 7 bases clipped from V and 2 bases from J, the junction kept 6 bases outside the gene matches. This CDR3 has 15 residues. Germline loops: CDR1 MDHEN, CDR2 SYDVKM.

Only one count was recorded for this clone. The chain couples TRBV6-5 to TRBJ1-1, with D unclear. Between the trimmed V and J ends, which lost 7 bases and 1 base, there was a span of 10 bases. Germline CDR1 and CDR2: MNHEY and SVGAGI. This CDR3 contains 13 residues. Written as DNA, the CDR3 is TGTGCCAGCACCCTGGGAGCGAACACTGAAGCTTTCTTT. Its translation: CASTLGANTEAFF.

This clone was observed once. The chain has TRBV7-9 and TRBJ2-4, with D perhaps TRBD1 or TRBD2 (5 bases each). Looked up from germline, CDR1 is SEHNR and CDR2 is FQNEAQ (reference sequence). The length of the CDR3 is 12 residues. V was clipped by 3 bases and J by 10 bases, with 10 bases between them. DNA for the CDR3: TGTGCCAGCAGCTTGGGGACGTATATTCAGTACTTC. It encodes CASSLGTYIQYF.

The V call is TRBV4-3, the J call TRBJ2-7; tentatively, D is TRBD1 (5 bases). The V end lost 3 bases, the J end lost 1 base, and 10 bases lay between the germline ends. The germline CDR1 and CDR2 sequences are LGHNA and YSLEER. This CDR3 contains 14 residues. CDR3 nucleotide sequence: TGCGCCAGCAGCCAGACAGAAAAATCCTACGAGCAGTACTTC. Translation: CASSQTEKSYEQYF.

The chain links TRBV5-1 to TRBJ1-3; D may be TRBD1 (5 bases). The CDR3 sequence is 15 residues long. Trimming pared 0 bases from V and 0 bases from J, leaving 7 bases between. Germline V gene data show CDR1 as SGHRS and CDR2 as YFSETQ. DNA for the CDR3: TGCGCCAGCAGCTTGGAGACAGACTCTGGAAACACCATATATTTT. Encoded protein: CASSLETDSGNTIYF.

This chain connects TRBV5-6 to TRBJ2-1, with D possibly TRBD2 on 6 matching bases. The V end lost 0 bases, the J end lost 4 bases, and 11 bases lay between the germline ends. From germline, CDR1 is SGHDT and CDR2 YYEEEE. This CDR3 spans 15 amino acids. The CDR3 DNA follows: TGTGCCAGCAGCTTGGAGGGCGGGACTTACAATGAGCAGTTCTTC. Protein: CASSLEGGTYNEQFF.

CDR3 in DNA: TGCGCCAGCAGCCAAGATACAGGGCTGACCTACGAGCAGTACTTC. It translates to CASSQDTGLTYEQYF. The genes are TRBV4-1 and TRBJ2-7, with D maybe TRBD1 (6 bases). The CDR3 length is 15 residues. The V end was cut by 0 bases, the J end by 2 bases, with 11 bases between. Germline CDR1 is MGHRA and CDR2 is YSYEKL.

The chain is built from TRBV21-1 and TRBJ1-3. TRBV21-1 is tagged as a pseudogene. The CDR3 is 15 residues long. The CDR3 reads CASSFDGVDGNTIYF. DNA for the CDR3: TGTGCCAGCAGCTTCGACGGGGTTGACGGAAACACCATATATTTT.

This clone has only one observation. J is TRBJ1-1 and V is TRBV23-1; tentatively, D is TRBD1 (6 bases). TRBV23-1 is noted as an ORF with a role that remains uncertain. CDR3 length equals 17 residues. V was pared by 4 bases and J by 1 base, with 19 bases between. This CDR3 is CASSPRSGAPENTEAFF. CDR3 coding DNA: TGCGCCAGCAGTCCAAGGTCGGGGGCTCCCGAGAACACTGAAGCTTTCTTT.

V is TRBV4-3 and J is TRBJ2-3; weak D call: TRBD2 (5 bases). Germline values: CDR1 LGHNA, CDR2 YSLEER. The V end lost 1 base, the J end lost 6 bases, and 17 bases lay between the germline ends. The CDR3 contains 16 residues. The CDR3 nucleotides are TGCGCCAGCAGCCAAGCCCTCGGTGGAGGTTTGGATACGCAGTATTTT. Translated: CASSQALGGGLDTQYF.

This clone was seen a handful of times. The chain joins TRBV28 to TRBJ1-6, with unresolved D. The ends were cut back, 1 base at V and 8 bases at J, with 6 bases in the middle. The germline V gene has CDR1 MDHEN and CDR2 SYDVKM. This CDR3 contains 13 residues. The DNA of the CDR3 is TGTGCCAGCAGTTTATACAGTTATTCACCCCTCCACTTT. Its protein is CASSLYSYSPLHF.

V usage is TRBV2 and J usage is TRBJ2-3, with 7 bases that match TRBD2. Germline trimming cut 10 bases from V and 4 bases from J; bases unmatched to any gene: 11. The CDR3 runs to 14 residues. The V gene's germline CDR1 is SNHLY and CDR2 FYNNEI. CDR3 sequence reads: CANLPGLRADTQYF. CDR3 nucleotide sequence: TGTGCCAACCTTCCGGGACTAAGAGCAGATACGCAGTATTTT.

V gene TRBV6-5 combines with J gene TRBJ1-4; D might be TRBD1 (6 bases). V was pared by 5 bases and J by 5 bases, with 12 bases between. CDR3 length: 14 residues. The V gene's germline CDR1 is MNHEY and CDR2 SVGAGI. The CDR3 DNA reads TGTGCCAGCAGTCACAGGGTGTGGAATGAAAAACTGTTTTTT. Translation gives CASSHRVWNEKLFF.

The gene calls are TRBV7-6 and TRBJ2-1, with D perhaps assigned TRBD1 or TRBD2 (7 bases each). Trimming shortened V by 1 base and J by 4 bases, and 14 bases separated the two germline ends. The CDR3 runs 16 residues. The germline V gene has CDR1 SGHVS and CDR2 FNYEAQ. The CDR3: CASSLDAGGEYNEQFF. For the CDR3, the DNA is TGTGCCAGCAGCTTAGATGCAGGGGGGGAGTACAATGAGCAGTTCTTC.

The V and J genes are TRBV28 and TRBJ1-5, with D possibly TRBD1 on 5 matching bases. CDR1 MDHEN and CDR2 SYDVKM come from the germline V gene. CDR3 length: 14 residues. The V gene lost 5 bases and the J gene lost 2 bases, with 10 bases spanning the gap. DNA of the CDR3: TGTGCCAGCAGTAGGGGCGTCGGCAATCAGCCCCAGCATTTT. As protein: CASSRGVGNQPQHF.

The chain recombines TRBV7-3 with TRBJ1-1, with 7 bases fitting TRBD1. With V trimmed by 6 bases and J by 6 bases, 10 bases remained unmatched. The CDR3 runs to 14 residues. Germline V gene data show CDR1 as SGHTA and CDR2 as FQGTGA. In DNA form, the CDR3 reads TGTGCCAGCAGGGGATCACAGGGGTACCCTGAAGCTTTCTTT. Its translation: CASRGSQGYPEAFF.

The chain links TRBV28 to TRBJ2-3; TRBD2 agrees at 7 bases. V trimming: 1 base; J trimming: 3 bases; junction bases outside the gene matches: 10. The germline CDR1 and CDR2 sequences are MDHEN and SYDVKM. The CDR3 is 17 amino acids. The DNA of the CDR3 is TGTGCCAGCAGTTTATACTTGAGCGGGGCCGGGACAGATACGCAGTATTTT. Translated, it gives CASSLYLSGAGTDTQYF.

The CDR3 protein is CASSQGRGQAYEQYF. The CDR3 bases are TGCGCCAGCAGCCAGGGTAGGGGACAGGCCTACGAGCAGTACTTC. The chain is built from TRBV4-3 and TRBJ2-7, with 8 bases fitting TRBD1. The CDR3 is made up of 15 amino acids. CDR1 is LGHNA, CDR2 YSLEER, per germline. The V and J ends lost 3 bases and 2 bases, in that order; junction bases with no gene match: 6.

This sequence joins TRBV28 and TRBJ1-5; unclear D gene. The CDR3 runs to 15 residues. CDR1 and CDR2 (germline): MDHEN, SYDVKM. The V and J ends lost 2 bases and 4 bases respectively, with 12 bases between them. For the CDR3, the DNA is TGTGCCAGCAGTTTAAGCTCCTTGGGAAATCAGCCCCAGCATTTT. Amino acids: CASSLSSLGNQPQHF.

The chain employs TRBV21-1 and TRBJ2-7; the table's D call, TRBD2, has no DNA check behind it. TRBV21-1 is noted as a pseudogene. The CDR3 sequence is 17 residues long. CDR3 in amino acids: CASSNQDLVGTLYEQYF. The CDR3 nucleotides are TGTGCCAGCAGCAATCAAGACTTGGTTGGTACACTCTACGAGCAGTACTTC.

The gene calls are TRBV11-3 and TRBJ2-1; 7 nucleotides match TRBD1. J gave up 5 bases and V 4 bases, and 5 bases lay outside the gene matches. Looked up from germline, CDR1 is SGHNT and CDR2 is YENEEA. The CDR3 runs 14 residues. The CDR3 DNA sequence: TGTGCCAGCAGCTCGTTAACAGGGGACAATGAGCAGTTCTTC. It specifies CASSSLTGDNEQFF.

V is TRBV4-3 and J is TRBJ2-2; tentative D call: TRBD2 (6 bases). Trimming stripped 1 base from V and 5 bases from J, with 14 bases between. CDR1 is LGHNA and CDR2 is YSLEER in the germline V gene. The CDR3 totals 16 residues. DNA for the CDR3: TGCGCCAGCAGCCAAGGCCGCGGGGCGAGGACCGGGGAGCTGTTTTTT. It is translated as CASSQGRGARTGELFF.

This clone has a single count. The chain uses TRBV6-5 and TRBJ2-7; no clear D. CDR3 length: 12 amino acids. Germline V gene sequence: CDR1 MNHEY, CDR2 SVGAGI. Trimming pared 8 bases from V and 4 bases from J, leaving 12 bases between. CDR3 amino acids: CASGFTRYEQYF. The CDR3 coding sequence is TGTGCCAGCGGATTTACTCGTTACGAGCAGTACTTC.

This clone was detected only once. The rearrangement uses TRBV5-6 and TRBJ2-7; a weak D match, TRBD2 (5 bases). CDR3 length: 13 amino acids. The germline V and J ends were trimmed by 6 bases and 0 bases, with 10 bases remaining between them. Germline V gene data show CDR1 as SGHDT and CDR2 as YYEEEE. CDR3 nucleotide sequence: TGTGCCAGCACGTATGGGAGCTCCTACGAGCAGTACTTC. Translated, it gives CASTYGSSYEQYF.

J is TRBJ2-1 and V is TRBV2, with D possibly being TRBD1 (5 bases). The germline gives CDR1 SNHLY, CDR2 FYNNEI. With 4 bases removed from V and 10 bases from J, the gap between germline ends came to 17 bases. The CDR3 is 14 residues long. The CDR3 spells CASSVGQGSREQFF. CDR3 in DNA: TGTGCCAGCAGTGTTGGCCAGGGAAGTCGAGAGCAGTTCTTC.

The V call is TRBV7-9, the J call TRBJ1-1; D is uncertain. This CDR3 comprises 14 residues. The germline gives CDR1 SEHNR, CDR2 FQNEAQ (reference sequence). Trimming removed 1 base at V and 1 base at J, with 7 bases between. CDR3 loop: CASSLVQGNTEAFF. The CDR3 DNA reads TGTGCCAGCAGCTTAGTACAAGGGAACACTGAAGCTTTCTTT. Complete variable domain (other parts from reference TRBV7-9 and TRBJ1-1): DTGVSQNPRHKITKRGQNVTFRCDPISEHNRLYWYRQTLGQGPEFLTYFQNEAQLEKSRLLSDRFSAERPKGSFSTLEIQRTEQGDSAMYLCASSLVQGNTEAFFGQGTRLTVV.